This T cell receptor (beta chain) was profiled in a study of blood T cell repertoires in COVID-19. Whole-study context: The study drew acute and convalescent COVID-19 samples from the United States, Italy and Spain.

Per the original data handling: Estimation of nucleated cell counts was performed using reference gene primer amplification. TCRdb's table, derived via immunoSEQ multiplex PCR, lists solely in-frame clones and lacks some. V and J calls plus clone size are reproduced from that table; the DNA served to infer D and trimming. The sample has some 170,000 clones, 60% to 85% seen once. The specimen sequenced was peripheral blood. The clonotype comes from a woman between 45 and 65 years old with active or convalescent COVID-19.

The CDR3 DNA sequence: TGTGCCAGCTCACCCAGACAGGGGTCGAGAGACACTGAAGCTTTCTTT. Translation gives CASSPRQGSRDTEAFF. V usage is TRBV18 and J usage is TRBJ1-1, with 8 bases fitting TRBD1. J lost 3 bases, V lost 3 bases, and 9 bases had no gene match. From germline, CDR1 is KGHSH and CDR2 LQKENI. CDR3 length equals 16 residues.